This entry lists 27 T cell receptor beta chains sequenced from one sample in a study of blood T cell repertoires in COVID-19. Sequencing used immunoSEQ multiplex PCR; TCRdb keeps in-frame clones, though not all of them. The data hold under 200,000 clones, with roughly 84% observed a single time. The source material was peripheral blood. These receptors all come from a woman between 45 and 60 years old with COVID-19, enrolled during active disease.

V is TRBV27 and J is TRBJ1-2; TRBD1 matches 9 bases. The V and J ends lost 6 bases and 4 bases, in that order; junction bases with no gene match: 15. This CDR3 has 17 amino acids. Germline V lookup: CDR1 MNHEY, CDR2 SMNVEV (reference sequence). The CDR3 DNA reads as TGTGCCAGCAGAAATACTCGGGGGACAGGGTCGGCCTATGGCTACACCTTC. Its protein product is CASRNTRGTGSAYGYTF.

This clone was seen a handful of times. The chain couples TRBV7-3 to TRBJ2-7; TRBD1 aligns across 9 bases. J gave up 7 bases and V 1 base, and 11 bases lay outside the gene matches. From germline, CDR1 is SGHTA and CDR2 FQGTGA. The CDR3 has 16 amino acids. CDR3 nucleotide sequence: TGTGCCAGCAGCTTAAGTATAAGGGACAGGGAGTATGAGCAGTACTTC. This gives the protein CASSLSIRDREYEQYF. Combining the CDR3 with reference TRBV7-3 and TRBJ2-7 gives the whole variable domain GAGVSQTPSNKVTEKGKYVELRCDPISGHTALYWYRQSLGQGPEFLIYFQGTGAADDSGLPNDRFFAVRPEGSVSTLKIQRTERGDSAVYLCASSLSIRDREYEQYFGPGTRLTVT.

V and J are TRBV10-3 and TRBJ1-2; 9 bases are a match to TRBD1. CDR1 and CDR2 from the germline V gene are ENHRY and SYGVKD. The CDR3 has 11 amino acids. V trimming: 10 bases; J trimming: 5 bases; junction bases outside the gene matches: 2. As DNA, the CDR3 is TGTGCCACCGGACAGGGGTATGGCTACACCTTC. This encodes CATGQGYGYTF.

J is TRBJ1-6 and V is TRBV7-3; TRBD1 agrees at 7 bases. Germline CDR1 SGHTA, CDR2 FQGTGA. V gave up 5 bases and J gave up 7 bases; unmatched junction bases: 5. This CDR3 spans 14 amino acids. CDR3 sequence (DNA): TGTGCCAGCAGCCCCGGGACAGCAAATTCACCCCTCCACTTT. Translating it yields CASSPGTANSPLHF.

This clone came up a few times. CDR3 coding DNA: TGTGCCAGCAGAGGACAGACAGGGTCTTCCTACGAGCAGTACTTC. Translating it yields CASRGQTGSSYEQYF. J is TRBJ2-7 and V is TRBV6-5; TRBD1 agrees at 7 bases. Germline V CDR1 and CDR2: MNHEY, SVGAGI. This CDR3 comprises 15 residues. The ends lost 6 bases at V and 1 base at J; junction bases unmatched: 9.

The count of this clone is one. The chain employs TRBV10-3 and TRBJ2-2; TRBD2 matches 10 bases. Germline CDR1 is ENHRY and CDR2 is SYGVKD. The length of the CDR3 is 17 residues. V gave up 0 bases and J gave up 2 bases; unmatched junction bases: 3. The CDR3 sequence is CAISESKLAGNTGELFF. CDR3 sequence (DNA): TGTGCCATCAGTGAGTCGAAACTAGCGGGAAACACCGGGGAGCTGTTTTTT.

The CDR3 loop is CSVDSRDRVHTGELFF. DNA of the CDR3: TGCAGCGTTGATAGCCGGGACAGGGTTCACACCGGGGAGCTGTTTTTT. The gene calls are TRBV29-1 and TRBJ2-2, with TRBD1 identical over 9 bases. Germline V gene sequence: CDR1 SQVTM, CDR2 ANQGSEA. V shed 3 bases and J 3 bases; nucleotides not matched to a gene: 8. The CDR3 totals 16 residues.

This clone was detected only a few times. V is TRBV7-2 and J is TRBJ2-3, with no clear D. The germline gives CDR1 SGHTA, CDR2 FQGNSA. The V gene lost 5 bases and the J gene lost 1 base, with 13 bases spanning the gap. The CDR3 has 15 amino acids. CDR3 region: CASSPISWRTDTQYF. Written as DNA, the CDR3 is TGTGCCAGCAGCCCGATCTCCTGGCGCACAGATACGCAGTATTTT.

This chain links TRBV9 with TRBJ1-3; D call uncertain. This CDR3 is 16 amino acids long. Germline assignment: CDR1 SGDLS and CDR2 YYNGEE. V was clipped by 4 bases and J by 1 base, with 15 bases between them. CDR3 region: CASSPNLPGSGNTIYF. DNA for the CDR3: TGTGCCAGCAGCCCTAACCTTCCCGGGTCTGGAAACACCATATATTTT.

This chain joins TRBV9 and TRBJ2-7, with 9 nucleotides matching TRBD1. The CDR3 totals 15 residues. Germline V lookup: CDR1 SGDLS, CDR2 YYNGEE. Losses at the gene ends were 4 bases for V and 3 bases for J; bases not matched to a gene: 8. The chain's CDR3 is CASSSPGQGYYEQYF. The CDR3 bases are TGTGCCAGCAGCTCACCGGGACAGGGATACTACGAGCAGTACTTC.

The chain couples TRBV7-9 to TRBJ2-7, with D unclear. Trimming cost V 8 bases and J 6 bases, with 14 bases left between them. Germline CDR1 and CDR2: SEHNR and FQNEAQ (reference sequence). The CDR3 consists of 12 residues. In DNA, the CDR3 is TGTGCCAGCGGTTCAGTTGTGCTCGAGCAGTACTTC. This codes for CASGSVVLEQYF.

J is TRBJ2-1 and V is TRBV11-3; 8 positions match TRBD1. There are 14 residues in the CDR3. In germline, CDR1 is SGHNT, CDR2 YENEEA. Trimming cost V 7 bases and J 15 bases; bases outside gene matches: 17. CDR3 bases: TGTGCCAGCAAGTCGGTACAGGGGGGCGGTCGGCCGTTCTTC. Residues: CASKSVQGGGRPFF.

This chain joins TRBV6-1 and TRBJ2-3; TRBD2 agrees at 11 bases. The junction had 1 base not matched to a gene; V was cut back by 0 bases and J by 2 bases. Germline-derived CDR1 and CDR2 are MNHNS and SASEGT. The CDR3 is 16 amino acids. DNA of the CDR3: TGTGCCAGCAGTGAAGCTAGCGGGGGGGCCACAGATACGCAGTATTTT. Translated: CASSEASGGATDTQYF.

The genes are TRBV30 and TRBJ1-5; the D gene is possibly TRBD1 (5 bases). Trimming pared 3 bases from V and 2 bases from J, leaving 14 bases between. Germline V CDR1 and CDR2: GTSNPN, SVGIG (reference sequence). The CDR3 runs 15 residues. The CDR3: CAWSGTGAGNQPQHF. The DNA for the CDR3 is TGTGCCTGGAGCGGAACAGGTGCCGGCAATCAGCCCCAGCATTTT.

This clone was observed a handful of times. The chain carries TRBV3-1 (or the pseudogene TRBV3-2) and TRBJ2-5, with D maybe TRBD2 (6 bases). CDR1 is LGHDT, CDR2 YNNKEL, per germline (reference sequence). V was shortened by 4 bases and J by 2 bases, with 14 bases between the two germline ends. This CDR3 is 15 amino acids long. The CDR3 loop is CASSLPTGLQETQYF. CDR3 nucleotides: TGTGCCAGCAGCCTTCCTACGGGACTTCAAGAGACCCAGTACTTC.

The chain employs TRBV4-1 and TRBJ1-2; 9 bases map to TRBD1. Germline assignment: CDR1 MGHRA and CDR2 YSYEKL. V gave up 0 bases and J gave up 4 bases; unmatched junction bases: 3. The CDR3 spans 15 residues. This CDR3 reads CASSQEADRGYGYTF. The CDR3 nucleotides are TGCGCCAGCAGCCAAGAGGCGGACAGGGGCTATGGCTACACCTTC.

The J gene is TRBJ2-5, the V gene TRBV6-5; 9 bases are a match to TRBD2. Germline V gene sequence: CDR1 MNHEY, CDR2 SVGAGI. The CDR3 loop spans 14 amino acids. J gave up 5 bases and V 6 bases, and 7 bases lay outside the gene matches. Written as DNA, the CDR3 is TGTGCCAGCAGGCGCGGGGGGGCCGGGGAGACCCAGTACTTC. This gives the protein CASRRGGAGETQYF.

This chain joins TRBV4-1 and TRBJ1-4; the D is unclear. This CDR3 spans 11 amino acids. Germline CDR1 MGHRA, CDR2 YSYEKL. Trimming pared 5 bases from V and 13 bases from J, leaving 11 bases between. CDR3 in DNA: TGCGCCAGCAGCGGGGTAAGCGGACTGTTTTTT. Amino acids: CASSGVSGLFF.

The CDR3 region is CAWSVQGPGTDTQYF. Written as DNA, the CDR3 is TGTGCCTGGAGTGTGCAGGGCCCCGGCACAGATACGCAGTATTTT. The J gene is TRBJ2-3, the V gene TRBV30; possibly TRBD1 for D (5 bases). The CDR3 is made up of 15 amino acids. Deletions cut 0 bases from V and 1 base from J, with 11 bases between. Germline CDR1 reads GTSNPN; CDR2 reads SVGIG (reference sequence).

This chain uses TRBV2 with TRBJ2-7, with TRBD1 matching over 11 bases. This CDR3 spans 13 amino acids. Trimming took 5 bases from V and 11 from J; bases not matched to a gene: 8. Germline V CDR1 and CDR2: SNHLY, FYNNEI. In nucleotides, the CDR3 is TGTGCCAGCAGTCCCGGGACAGGGGGACGCAAGTACTTC. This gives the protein CASSPGTGGRKYF.

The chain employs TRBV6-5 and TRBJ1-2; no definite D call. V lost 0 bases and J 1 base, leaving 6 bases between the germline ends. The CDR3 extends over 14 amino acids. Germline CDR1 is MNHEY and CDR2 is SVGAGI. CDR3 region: CASSYSPVNYGYTF. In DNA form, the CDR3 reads TGTGCCAGCAGTTACTCTCCCGTTAACTATGGCTACACCTTC.

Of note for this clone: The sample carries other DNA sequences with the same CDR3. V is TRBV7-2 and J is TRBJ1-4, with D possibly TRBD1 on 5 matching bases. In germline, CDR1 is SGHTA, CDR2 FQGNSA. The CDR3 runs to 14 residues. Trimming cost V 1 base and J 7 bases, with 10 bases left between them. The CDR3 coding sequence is TGTGCCAGCAGCTTAGTCGGGGGAAGTGAAAAACTGTTTTTT. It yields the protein CASSLVGGSEKLFF.

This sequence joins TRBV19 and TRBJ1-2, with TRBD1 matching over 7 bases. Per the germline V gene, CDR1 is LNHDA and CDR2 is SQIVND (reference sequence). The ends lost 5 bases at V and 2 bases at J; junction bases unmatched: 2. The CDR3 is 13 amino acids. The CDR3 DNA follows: TGTGCCAGTAGTCCGGGACAGAACTATGGCTACACCTTC. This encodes CASSPGQNYGYTF.

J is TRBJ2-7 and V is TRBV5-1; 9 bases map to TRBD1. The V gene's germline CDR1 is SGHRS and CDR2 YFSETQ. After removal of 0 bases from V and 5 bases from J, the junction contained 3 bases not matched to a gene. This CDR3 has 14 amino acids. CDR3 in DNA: TGCGCCAGCAGCTTGGTTACAGGGGGCAACGAGCAGTACTTC. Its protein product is CASSLVTGGNEQYF.

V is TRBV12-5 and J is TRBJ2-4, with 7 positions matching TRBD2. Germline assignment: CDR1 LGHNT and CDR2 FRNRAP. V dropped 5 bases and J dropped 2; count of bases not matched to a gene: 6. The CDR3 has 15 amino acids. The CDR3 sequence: CASGIGAGTKNIQYF. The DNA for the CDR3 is TGTGCTAGTGGTATAGGAGCGGGGACCAAAAACATTCAGTACTTC. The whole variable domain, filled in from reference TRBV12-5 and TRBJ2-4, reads DARVTQTPRHKVTEMGQEVTMRCQPILGHNTVFWYRQTMMQGLELLAYFRNRAPLDDSGMPKDRFSAEMPDATLATLKIQPSEPRDSAVYFCASGIGAGTKNIQYFGAGTRLSVL.

The CDR3 nucleotides are TGTGCCACCAGCAGAGGTGGGCGGGGGGGAAGTGAAGAGACCCAGTACTTC. It translates to CATSRGGRGGSEETQYF. The chain joins TRBV15 to TRBJ2-5, with 9 bases identical to TRBD2. The trim removed 1 base at V and 3 bases at J, leaving 9 bases unmatched. This CDR3 has 17 residues. Germline V gene lookup returns CDR1 LNHNV and CDR2 YYDKDF (reference sequence).

The CDR3 loop reads CASSFPSSETQYF. CDR3 DNA: TGTGCCAGCAGCTTCCCTAGCTCGGAGACCCAGTACTTC. The rearrangement uses TRBV11-3 and TRBJ2-5, with D perhaps TRBD2 (5 bases). This CDR3 has 13 amino acids. Trimming stripped 3 bases from V and 5 bases from J, with 10 bases between. The germline gives CDR1 SGHNT, CDR2 YENEEA.